This T cell receptor beta chain is drawn from a study of blood T cell repertoires in COVID-19 (TCRdb year 2020). The study in broad terms: Collaborator samples came from the United States, Italy and Spain and covered acute and convalescent phases of COVID-19. The dataset comprised deeply sampled blood TCRbeta repertoires from subjects exposed to, actively infected with, or recovered from COVID-19. Where HLA class I and class II types were available, the types were taken from metadata supplied by the sample provider, not from assay-based typing. The material from the prospective study consisted of cDNA or gDNA derived from T cells, B-cell-depleted T cells, or PBMCs. The samples were drawn from the first 160 participants of the ongoing ImmuneRACE study and from over a thousand subjects provided by 6 global collaborators. The repertoires were released in a freely available public database intended as a resource for research on the immune response to SARS-CoV-2. A de-identified subject ID, COVID-19 status, age in years and sex were almost always included in the sample metadata.

General conclusions and limits of the study: The quantity of clinical and demographic metadata differed by source and by participant and was supplied without curation.

TCRbeta CDR3 regions were amplified from genomic DNA by means of the immunoSEQ Assay, a bias-controlled multiplex PCR. The paper's processing steps were these. The number of nucleated cells in each sample was estimated from the amplification of reference gene primers within the assay. To quantify the absolute abundance of each unique TCRbeta CDR3 rearrangement, sequence reads were collapsed and filtered. Productive Simpson clonality was computed per sample as the square root of Simpson's diversity index over productive rearrangements. What TCRdb holds here is the immuneACCESS table cut down to in-frame rearrangements. Part of the clones is not present; checked against another copy, under half of the missing clones reflect an unresolved V gene, and the others are unexplained. That table is the source of V, J and clone size, and D and trimming were worked out from the DNA. This sample gives approximately 250,000 clones in total; around 88% of them show up just once. Roughly 2.4% of the sample goes to the ten largest clones.

In the prospective study, participants were 18 to 89 years old, resided in 20 to 30 geographic areas of the United States, and were enrolled through a virtual design. In the prospective study, participants were assigned to cohorts based on the clinical history participants reported in a screening survey and a study questionnaire. In the prospective study, whole blood, serum and a nasopharyngeal or oropharyngeal swab were collected from each participant by mobile phlebotomists. Participants in the prospective study had the option to provide additional blood draws and questionnaires over a roughly 2-month period. Before DNA extraction, blood samples from the prospective study were shipped at room temperature or frozen. Remarks on this clone: Its binding antigen is unknown. The sample holds no much larger clone one base away, and base qualities are not on file.

CDR1 and CDR2 were assigned from the germline V gene as SNHLY and FYNNEI. The CDR3 sequence holds 15 residues, the cysteine and phenylalanine included. Kept here is only the CDR3 DNA, which spans 45 bases and is read in frame from base 1. V gives up 0 bases and J gives up 1 base, and the segment between their germline ends measures 9 bases. The receptor was derived from a middle-aged woman with acute COVID-19. The rearranged segments are TRBV2 and TRBJ1-1; the D gene is possibly TRBD1, with 5 bases matching. Sequenced material: PBMCs or T cells enriched from blood (not recorded which). The DNA sequence follows: TGTGCCAGCAGTGAAGCTTCCACAGGGAACACTGAAGCTTTCTTT. This is translated as CASSEASTGNTEAFF.